This T cell receptor beta chain was captured in a study of cytomegalovirus exposure and HLA in healthy donors. Whole-study findings and limits: Generally TCR sequences proved uncommon, though certain public TCRs appeared in numerous donors. Three chains linked to CMV were shown in vitro to be specific for CMV antigens. The authors later linked a missense DCLRE1C variant to TCR beta V- and J-gene trimming. Fewer N-insertions than the roughly 700-donor mean were reportedly shown by an Asian-associated ancestry cluster in a later analysis.

Notes on this clone: Its antigen is not identified.

The PCR employed 60 Vbeta primers together with 13 Jbeta primers. Using immunoSEQ multiplex PCR, the repertoire was profiled, and TCRdb retains in-frame clones only, with some absent. The data show 150,000 to 200,000 clones, less than 90% seen once. Sequenced sample: PBMCs. The source is a man aged 30-40 years in good health and CMV-seronegative.

The CDR3 DNA reads TGCGCCAGCAGCTTGCTCTTTTTGGACAGGGGCCACAATGAGCAGTTCTTC. Protein: CASSLLFLDRGHNEQFF. V usage is TRBV5-1 and J usage is TRBJ2-1; TRBD1 aligns across 9 bases. The trim removed 1 base at V and 5 bases at J, leaving 10 bases unmatched. Germline V gives CDR1 SGHRS, CDR2 YFSETQ. This CDR3 is 17 amino acids long.